This TCR beta chain was captured in a study of shared clonotypes between healthy human individuals. Losses at the gene ends were 1 base for V and 2 bases for J; bases not matched to a gene: 5. CDR1 is KGHSH and CDR2 is LQKENI in the germline V gene. CDR3 length equals 16 residues. Sequencing was performed with immunoSEQ multiplex PCR; in TCRdb, only in-frame clones are kept and a portion is missing. The table lists 2 million to 2.5 million clones, about 90% of them singletons. The sample taken for sequencing was naive CD4+ T cells from PBMCs. Subset indicated: CD45RA+ positively selected. V gene TRBV18 combines with J gene TRBJ1-1; 9 nucleotides match TRBD1. This TCR was sampled from a man aged 18 to 30 in good health. Some clones in this sample may be carry-over from other donors' samples. In nucleotides, the CDR3 is TGTGCCAGCTCACCACAGCTACAGGGGGCCAACACTGAAGCTTTCTTT. Translation gives CASSPQLQGANTEAFF.